This T cell receptor beta chain was observed in a study of cytomegalovirus exposure and HLA in healthy donors. The CDR3 consists of 18 residues. Germline V CDR1 and CDR2: LNHDA, SQIVND (reference sequence). V lost 6 bases and J 5 bases, leaving 25 bases between the germline ends. General study findings and limits: Researchers counted 180 or so TCR beta chains as cytomegalovirus-associated. A previous analysis found most TCR beta V segments productive roughly 90% or roughly 30% of the time. The number of N-insertions in an Asian-associated ancestry cluster was reportedly below the 666-donor mean in a later analysis.

In the PCR, 60 Vbeta and 13 Jbeta primers were used. TCRdb's table, derived via immunoSEQ multiplex PCR, lists solely in-frame clones and lacks some. The data contain over 150,000 clones, approximately 79% of them singletons. On this clone itself: Its matching antigen is unknown.

The TCR was taken from a man in his forties in good health and CMV-seronegative. V gene TRBV19 combines with J gene TRBJ1-4; D is uncertain. Sequences were obtained from PBMCs. The CDR3 DNA reads TGTGCCAGTAGGAGGGCAGAAACCGTATTTTTCTCGAATGAAAAACTGTTTTTT. Encoded protein: CASRRAETVFFSNEKLFF. Full variable domain (remainder filled in from reference TRBV19 and TRBJ1-4): DGGITQSPKYLFRKEGQNVTLSCEQNLNHDAMYWYRQDPGQGLRLIYYSQIVNDFQKGDIAEGYSVSREKKESFPLTVTSAQKNPTAFYLCASRRAETVFFSNEKLFFGSGTQLSVL.